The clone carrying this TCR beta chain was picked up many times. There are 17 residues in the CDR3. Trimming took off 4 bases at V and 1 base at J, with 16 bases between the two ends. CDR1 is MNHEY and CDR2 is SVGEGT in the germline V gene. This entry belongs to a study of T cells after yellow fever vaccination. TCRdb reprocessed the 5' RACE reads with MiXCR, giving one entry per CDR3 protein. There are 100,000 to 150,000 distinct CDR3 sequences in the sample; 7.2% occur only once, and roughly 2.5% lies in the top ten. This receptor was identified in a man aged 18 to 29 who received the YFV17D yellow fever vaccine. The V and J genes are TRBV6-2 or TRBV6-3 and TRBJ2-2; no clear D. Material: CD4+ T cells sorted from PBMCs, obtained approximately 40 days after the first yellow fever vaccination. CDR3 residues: CASSSRPSRLNTGELFF. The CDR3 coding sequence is TGTGCCAGCAGTTCCCGCCCATCTAGACTGAACACCGGGGAGCTGTTTTTT.